This TCR beta chain was sequenced during a study of shared clonotypes between healthy human individuals. The overall study: A few men and a couple of women, aged 18 to 49, were donors. Study conclusions and caveats: Represented diversity (both genetic and exposure-history) was limited by the small number of donors. When compared with the clonotypes that were shared by all four sorted-subset donors, the non-shared clonotypes turned out to have lower generation probabilities.

V gave up 4 bases and J gave up 4 bases, with 20 bases separating them. The V gene's germline CDR1 is SGHRS and CDR2 YFSETQ. The CDR3 sequence is 16 residues long. DNA at approximately 200 ng, roughly 27,000 T cell genomes, went into sorted-subset replicate PCRs. Sequencing was performed with immunoSEQ multiplex PCR; in TCRdb, only in-frame clones are kept and a portion is missing. The data contain under 1,100,000 clones, about 76% of them singletons. Comments on this clone: The antigen remains undetermined.

The TCR sequence derives from a man between 18 and 29 years old in good health. What was sequenced was memory CD4+ T cells sorted from blood. Subset indicated: CD45RA-negative fraction. This chain connects TRBV5-1 to TRBJ2-5; tentative D call: TRBD1 (5 bases). CDR3 sequence: CASSALPQGAGETQYF. Written as DNA, the CDR3 is TGCGCCAGCAGCGCCCTTCCTCAAGGGGCCGGAGAGACCCAGTACTTC.